This entry lists 20 T cell receptor beta chains sequenced from one sample in a study of shared clonotypes between healthy human individuals. Only in-frame clones appear in the TCRdb table, and some are missing; sequencing was by immunoSEQ multiplex PCR. This sample carries millions of clones, approximately 94% of them seen once, and the ten largest clones take around 1.1%. Terminally differentiated effector memory CD45RA+ cells were excluded by CCR7 positive selection of CD45RO-negative cells. Sequencing was done on a sample of naive CD8+ T cells sorted from blood. All receptors come from a man aged 18 to 30 in good health.

This rearrangement joins TRBV10-3 to TRBJ2-7; D is perhaps TRBD2 (6 bases). CDR1 and CDR2 (germline): ENHRY, SYGVKD. The CDR3 loop spans 15 amino acids. V dropped 6 bases and J dropped 0 bases, with 15 bases sitting between them. CDR3 sequence reads: CAIRNRTGASYEQYF. The CDR3 DNA reads as TGTGCCATCAGAAACCGGACGGGAGCCTCCTACGAGCAGTACTTC.

This clone appeared once. The chain has TRBV4-2 and TRBJ2-2, with D perhaps TRBD1 (6 bases). The CDR3 totals 16 residues. V was shortened by 1 base and J by 4 bases, with 13 bases between the two germline ends. CDR1 and CDR2 (germline): LGHNA, YNFKEQ. The DNA of the CDR3 is TGTGCCAGCAGCCAAGTCGTAGAGACAGGCACCGGGGAGCTGTTTTTT. Translated: CASSQVVETGTGELFF.

A remark on this clone: Other DNA sequences in this sample translate to the same CDR3. The J gene is TRBJ1-6, the V gene TRBV9; TRBD1 might be the D (5 bases). CDR3 length equals 15 residues. Trimming removed 2 bases at V and 7 bases at J, with 13 bases between. From germline, CDR1 is SGDLS and CDR2 YYNGEE. The CDR3 reads CASSVEGQGNSPLHF. The CDR3 DNA reads TGTGCCAGCAGCGTCGAGGGGCAGGGAAATTCACCCCTCCACTTT.

The chain joins TRBV29-1 to TRBJ2-1; the D is unclear. Trimming took off 1 base at V and 5 bases at J, with 9 bases between the two ends. CDR1 and CDR2 from the germline V gene are SQVTM and ANQGSEA. CDR3 length equals 13 residues. The DNA of the CDR3 is TGCAGCGTTGAAGTGCAGAGAGACAATGAGCAGTTCTTC. Translation: CSVEVQRDNEQFF.

Details on this clone: This specimen includes other DNA sequences encoding the same CDR3. The V and J genes are TRBV7-9 and TRBJ1-1; no clear D gene. Trimming stripped 1 base from V and 5 bases from J, with 5 bases between. The germline gives CDR1 SEHNR, CDR2 FQNEAQ (reference sequence). CDR3 length: 12 residues. DNA of the CDR3: TGTGCCAGCAGCTTAGTTGATACTGAAGCTTTCTTT. Its translation is CASSLVDTEAFF.

This rearrangement joins TRBV13 to TRBJ2-7, with a tentative D call TRBD2 (7 bases). With 6 bases removed from V and 3 bases from J, the gap between germline ends came to 18 bases. The V gene's germline CDR1 is PRHDT and CDR2 FYEKMQ (reference sequence). The CDR3 runs 15 residues. CDR3 coding DNA: TGTGCCAGCAGAGAGTACAGGGAGGGAGACTACGAGCAGTACTTC. Protein product: CASREYREGDYEQYF.

The chain couples TRBV2 to TRBJ2-1, with D maybe TRBD1 (5 bases). V lost 6 bases and J lost 5, with 14 bases in between. The CDR3 totals 14 residues. The germline CDR1 and CDR2 sequences are SNHLY and FYNNEI. The CDR3 spells CASRTEEYHNEQFF. DNA for the CDR3: TGTGCCAGCAGGACAGAGGAATACCACAATGAGCAGTTCTTC.

This sequence joins TRBV7-9 and TRBJ2-7; D uncertain. With 5 bases removed from V and 3 bases from J, the gap between germline ends came to 11 bases. Germline V gene sequence: CDR1 SEHNR, CDR2 FQNEAQ (reference sequence). The CDR3 contains 13 residues. CDR3 in DNA: TGTGCCAGCAGCCCTCGGCACGACTACGAGCAGTACTTC. This encodes CASSPRHDYEQYF.

The gene calls are TRBV5-1 and TRBJ2-7; 9 bases are a match to TRBD1. The germline V gene encodes CDR1 SGHRS and CDR2 YFSETQ. The V and J ends lost 3 bases and 1 base, in that order; junction bases with no gene match: 8. The CDR3 extends over 16 amino acids. The CDR3 is CASSWARDRASYEQYF. The CDR3 nucleotides read TGCGCCAGCAGCTGGGCCCGGGACAGGGCTTCCTACGAGCAGTACTTC. Supplemented by reference TRBV5-1 and TRBJ2-7, the full variable domain reads KAGVTQTPRYLIKTRGQQVTLSCSPISGHRSVSWYQQTPGQGLQFLFEYFSETQRNKGNFPGRFSGRQFSNSRSEMNVSTLELGDSALYLCASSWARDRASYEQYFGPGTRLTVT.

This chain uses TRBV4-3 with TRBJ2-1; D is perhaps TRBD2 (6 bases). CDR3 size: 14 residues. Germline-derived CDR1 and CDR2 are LGHNA and YSLEER. V was clipped by 8 bases and J by 4 bases, with 15 bases between them. The CDR3 nucleotides read TGCGCCAGCGGAGTAGTGGGAGGATACAATGAGCAGTTCTTC. Translation gives CASGVVGGYNEQFF.

The chain links TRBV7-6 to TRBJ2-3, with 8 bases fitting TRBD2. The CDR3 consists of 17 residues. Trimming took 2 bases from V and 4 from J; bases not matched to a gene: 11. Germline CDR1 is SGHVS and CDR2 is FNYEAQ. The CDR3 DNA is TGTGCCAGCAGCTTAACCCTAGCGGGCCCGAGAGCAGATACGCAGTATTTT. Translating it yields CASSLTLAGPRADTQYF. The entire variable domain, with the rest obtained from reference TRBV7-6 and TRBJ2-3, is as follows: GAGVSQSPRYKVTKRGQDVALRCDPISGHVSLYWYRQALGQGPEFLTYFNYEAQQDKSGLPNDRFSAERPEGSISTLTIQRTEQRDSAMYRCASSLTLAGPRADTQYFGPGTRLTVL.

V is TRBV4-1 and J is TRBJ2-7; no clear D. CDR1 and CDR2 from the germline V gene are MGHRA and YSYEKL. Trimming removed 0 bases at V and 3 bases at J, with 12 bases between. The CDR3 spans 15 residues. The CDR3 sequence is CASSQDPSTDYEQYF. CDR3 DNA sequence: TGCGCCAGCAGCCAAGATCCTTCCACGGACTACGAGCAGTACTTC.

J is TRBJ2-7 and V is TRBV30, with D hard to call. CDR3 size: 14 residues. V lost 0 bases and J 2 bases, leaving 11 bases between the germline ends. Germline V gene sequence: CDR1 GTSNPN, CDR2 SVGIG (reference sequence). The CDR3 DNA reads TGTGCCTGGAGTGTACCCCCCTTGGCCTACGAGCAGTACTTC. Its protein is CAWSVPPLAYEQYF. The variable domain in full, completed from reference TRBV30 and TRBJ2-7, reads SQTIHQWPATLVQPVGSPLSLECTVEGTSNPNLYWYRQAAGRGLQLLFYSVGIGQISSEVPQNLSASRPQDRQFILSSKKLLLSDSGFYLCAWSVPPLAYEQYFGPGTRLTVT.

The chain is built from TRBV7-9 and TRBJ1-6, with 7 bases matching TRBD1. V lost 5 bases to trimming and J lost 5 bases; unmatched junction nucleotides: 12. CDR1 is SEHNR and CDR2 is FQNEAQ in the germline V gene (reference sequence). CDR3 length: 17 amino acids. The CDR3 nucleotides read TGTGCCAGCAGCGCCCAAGGGGGCCCTATGGATAATTCACCCCTCCACTTT. It translates to CASSAQGGPMDNSPLHF.

The chain uses TRBV10-1 and TRBJ2-4, with 11 bases aligning to TRBD1. The CDR3 spans 13 residues. With 6 bases clipped from V and 6 bases from J, the junction kept 1 base outside the gene matches. Germline V gene data show CDR1 as WNHNN and CDR2 as SYGVQD (reference sequence). In DNA, the CDR3 is TGCGCCAGCAGGGGACAGGGGGGAAACATTCAGTACTTC. Its translation is CASRGQGGNIQYF.

The CDR3 coding sequence is TGTGCCACAAAAGGGGGGTCCTACAATGAGCAGTTCTTC. Its translation: CATKGGSYNEQFF. The rearrangement uses TRBV27 and TRBJ2-1, with D perhaps given as TRBD1 or TRBD2 (6 bases each). Trimming shortened V by 10 bases and J by 1 base, and 11 bases separated the two germline ends. The CDR3 loop spans 13 amino acids. CDR1 is MNHEY and CDR2 is SMNVEV in the germline V gene (reference sequence).

The V call is TRBV7-9, the J call TRBJ2-7; 14 nucleotides match TRBD2. With V trimmed by 8 bases and J by 3 bases, 0 bases remained unmatched. The CDR3 has 13 residues. Looked up from germline, CDR1 is SEHNR and CDR2 is FQNEAQ (reference sequence). As DNA, the CDR3 is TGTGCCAGCGGGACTAGCGGGGGCTACGAGCAGTACTTC. Translated, it gives CASGTSGGYEQYF.

The J gene is TRBJ2-7, the V gene TRBV2; 9 positions agree with TRBD1. J gave up 3 bases and V 0 bases, and 3 bases lay outside the gene matches. CDR1 is SNHLY and CDR2 is FYNNEI in the germline V gene. The CDR3 consists of 15 residues. As DNA, the CDR3 is TGTGCCAGCAGTGAAGCGCGGGACAGGGTCTACGAGCAGTACTTC. Translating gives CASSEARDRVYEQYF.

The V call is TRBV4-3, the J call TRBJ2-3, with 10 bases lining up with TRBD2. CDR3 length: 16 amino acids. The junction had 6 bases not matched to a gene; V was cut back by 3 bases and J by 3 bases. Germline V gene data show CDR1 as LGHNA and CDR2 as YSLEER. The CDR3 DNA sequence: TGCGCCAGCAGCCACCTTCGGGGACTAGCGACAGATACGCAGTATTTT. Its protein is CASSHLRGLATDTQYF.

V is TRBV10-1 and J is TRBJ2-1; D gene uncertain. V gave up 6 bases and J gave up 7 bases, with 13 bases separating them. The germline V gene encodes CDR1 WNHNN and CDR2 SYGVQD (reference sequence). The CDR3 is 13 amino acids. The CDR3 coding sequence is TGCGCCAGCAGCCCCGAGATGTGGAATGAGCAGTTCTTC. This translates into CASSPEMWNEQFF.